Given below is one T cell receptor (beta chain) in context. Its target is not known. This record comes from a study of CD4 T cells in relation to SARS-CoV-2 and coronaviruses. Study details: No peptide or an HIV-1 Nef peptide pool served as negative control.

Germline V gene sequence: CDR1 SGHRS, CDR2 YFSETQ. Between the trimmed V and J ends, which lost 4 bases and 0 bases, there was a span of 17 bases. CDR3 length: 18 residues. Clones were sequenced by immunoSEQ multiplex PCR, and TCRdb holds only the in-frame ones, with some missing. The sample has 15,000 to 20,000 clones, around 74% seen once. Unexposed donor CD4+ T cells date from about 2011-2019, before the COVID-19 pandemic. Isolation of CD4+ T cells took place after about 9 days in culture. Testing used SARS-CoV-2 S/N and four cold-coronavirus spikes on unexposed-donor CD4+ T cells, cells permitting.

The clonotype was recovered from a human donor in good health. Sequenced input: CD4+ T cells from PBMCs, cultured in vitro. The rearrangement links TRBV5-1 to TRBJ2-6; TRBD1 might be the D (6 bases). The CDR3 spells CASSLTTGKNSGANVLTF. CDR3 in DNA: TGCGCCAGCAGCCTCACGACAGGAAAAAACTCTGGGGCCAACGTCCTGACTTTC.